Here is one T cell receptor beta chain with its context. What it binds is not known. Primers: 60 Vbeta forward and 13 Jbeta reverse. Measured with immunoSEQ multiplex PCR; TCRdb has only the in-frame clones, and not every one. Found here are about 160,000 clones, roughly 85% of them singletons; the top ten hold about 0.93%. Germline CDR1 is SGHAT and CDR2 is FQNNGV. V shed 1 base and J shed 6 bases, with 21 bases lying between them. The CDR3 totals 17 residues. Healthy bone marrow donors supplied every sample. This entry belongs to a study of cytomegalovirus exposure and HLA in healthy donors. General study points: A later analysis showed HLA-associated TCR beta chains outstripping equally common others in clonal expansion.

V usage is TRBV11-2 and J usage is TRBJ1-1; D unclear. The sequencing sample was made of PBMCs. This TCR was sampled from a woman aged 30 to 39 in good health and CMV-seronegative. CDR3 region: CASSLASSGLEVPEAFF. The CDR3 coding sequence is TGTGCCAGCAGCTTAGCCTCGTCCGGGTTAGAGGTCCCTGAAGCTTTCTTT.